This TCR beta chain was recovered during a study of blood T cell repertoires in COVID-19. The wider study: Acute-phase and convalescent COVID-19 samples originated in the United States, Italy and Spain. PBMCs, B-cell-depleted T cells, or T cells provided the cDNA or gDNA that made up the material.

Recruits, aged roughly 18 to 95 years, lived in 25 or so US areas. Self-reported history from a screening survey and questionnaire set each donor's cohort. Using immunoSEQ multiplex PCR, the repertoire was profiled, and TCRdb retains in-frame clones only, with some absent. This table has some 130,000 clones, roughly four fifths appearing once. The table lists this clone with a count of one. The V end was cut by 7 bases, the J end by 3 bases, with 19 bases between. Germline V gene data show CDR1 as MNHEY and CDR2 as SVGAGI. The CDR3 consists of 15 residues. This clonotype originated in a man between 40 and 49 years old with acute COVID-19. The chain uses TRBV6-5 and TRBJ2-7; TRBD2 might be the D (6 bases). The sample consisted of PBMCs or T cells enriched from blood (not recorded which). The CDR3 DNA is TGTGCCAGCATTAGTTCGGGACTGTTGAGCTACGAGCAGTACTTC. Amino acids: CASISSGLLSYEQYF.